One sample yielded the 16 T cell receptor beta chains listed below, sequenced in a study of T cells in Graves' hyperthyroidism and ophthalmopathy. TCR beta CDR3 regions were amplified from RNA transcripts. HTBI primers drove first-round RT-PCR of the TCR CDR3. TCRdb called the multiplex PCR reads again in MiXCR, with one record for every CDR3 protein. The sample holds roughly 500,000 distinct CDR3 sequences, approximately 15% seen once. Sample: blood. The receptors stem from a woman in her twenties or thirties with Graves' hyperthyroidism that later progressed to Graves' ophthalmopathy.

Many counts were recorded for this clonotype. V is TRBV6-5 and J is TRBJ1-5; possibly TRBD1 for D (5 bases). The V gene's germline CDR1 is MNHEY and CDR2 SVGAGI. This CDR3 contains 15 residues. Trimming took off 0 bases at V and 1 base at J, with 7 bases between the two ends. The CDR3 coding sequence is TGTGCCAGCAGTTACTCAGGGGTGAGCAATCAGCCCCAGCATTTT. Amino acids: CASSYSGVSNQPQHF.

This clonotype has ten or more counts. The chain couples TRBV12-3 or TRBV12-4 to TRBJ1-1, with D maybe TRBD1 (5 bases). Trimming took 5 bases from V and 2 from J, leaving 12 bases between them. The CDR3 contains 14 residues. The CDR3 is CASSRQSLNTEAFF. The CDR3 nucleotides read TGTGCCAGCAGTCGACAGAGCCTCAACACTGAAGCTTTCTTT.

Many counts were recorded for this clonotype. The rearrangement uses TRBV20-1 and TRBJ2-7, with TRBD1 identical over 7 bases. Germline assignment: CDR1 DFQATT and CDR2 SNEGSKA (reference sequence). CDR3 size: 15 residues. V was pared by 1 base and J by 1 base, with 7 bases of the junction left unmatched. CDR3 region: CSARVPDRVSYEQYF. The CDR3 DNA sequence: TGCAGTGCTAGAGTCCCCGACAGGGTGTCCTACGAGCAGTACTTC.

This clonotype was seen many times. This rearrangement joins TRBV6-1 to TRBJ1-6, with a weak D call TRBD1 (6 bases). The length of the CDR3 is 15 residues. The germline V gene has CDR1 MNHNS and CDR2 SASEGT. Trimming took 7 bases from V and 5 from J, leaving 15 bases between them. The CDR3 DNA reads TGTGCCAGCACCGGCAGACAGGCTGATAATTCACCCCTCCACTTT. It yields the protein CASTGRQADNSPLHF.

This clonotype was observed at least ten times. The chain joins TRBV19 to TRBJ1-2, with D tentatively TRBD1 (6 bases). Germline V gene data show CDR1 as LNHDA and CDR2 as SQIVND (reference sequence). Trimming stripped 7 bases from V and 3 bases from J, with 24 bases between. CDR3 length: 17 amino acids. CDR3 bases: TGTGCCAGTAATCACGTGACAGGACCAAATATTTACTATGGCTACACCTTC. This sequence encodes CASNHVTGPNIYYGYTF.

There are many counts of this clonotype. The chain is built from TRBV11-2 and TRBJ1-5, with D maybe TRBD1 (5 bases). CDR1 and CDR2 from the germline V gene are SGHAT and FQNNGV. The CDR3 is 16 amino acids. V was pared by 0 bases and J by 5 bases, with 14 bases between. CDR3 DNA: TGTGCCAGCAGCTTAGAGTCGGGCAGGGTTGATCAGCCCCAGCATTTT. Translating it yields CASSLESGRVDQPQHF.

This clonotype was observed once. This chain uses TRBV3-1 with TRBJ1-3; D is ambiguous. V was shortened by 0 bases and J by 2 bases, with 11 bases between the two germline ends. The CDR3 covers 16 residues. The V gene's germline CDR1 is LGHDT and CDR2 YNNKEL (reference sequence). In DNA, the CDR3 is TGTGCCAGCAGCCAAGAACCGGACTACACTGGAAACACCATATATTTT. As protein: CASSQEPDYTGNTIYF.

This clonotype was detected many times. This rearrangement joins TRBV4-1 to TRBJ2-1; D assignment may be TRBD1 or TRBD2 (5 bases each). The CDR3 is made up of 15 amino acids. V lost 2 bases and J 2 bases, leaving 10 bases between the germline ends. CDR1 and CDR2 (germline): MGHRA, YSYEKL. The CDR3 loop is CASSQSLGPYNEQFF. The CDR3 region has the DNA TGCGCCAGCAGCCAATCCTTGGGACCCTACAATGAGCAGTTCTTC.

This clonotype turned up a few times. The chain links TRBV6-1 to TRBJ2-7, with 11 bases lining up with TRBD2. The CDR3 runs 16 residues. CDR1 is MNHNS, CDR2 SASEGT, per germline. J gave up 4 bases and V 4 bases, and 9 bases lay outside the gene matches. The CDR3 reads CASSGSLAGESYEQYF. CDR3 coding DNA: TGTGCCAGCAGTGGGTCACTAGCGGGAGAATCTTACGAGCAGTACTTC.

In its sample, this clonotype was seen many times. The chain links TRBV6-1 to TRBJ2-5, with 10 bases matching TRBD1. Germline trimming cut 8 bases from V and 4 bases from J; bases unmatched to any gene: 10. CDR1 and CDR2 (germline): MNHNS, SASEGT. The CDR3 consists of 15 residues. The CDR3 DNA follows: TGTGCCAGCCTAACCGGGACAGGGGAAGGAGAGACCCAGTACTTC. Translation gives CASLTGTGEGETQYF.

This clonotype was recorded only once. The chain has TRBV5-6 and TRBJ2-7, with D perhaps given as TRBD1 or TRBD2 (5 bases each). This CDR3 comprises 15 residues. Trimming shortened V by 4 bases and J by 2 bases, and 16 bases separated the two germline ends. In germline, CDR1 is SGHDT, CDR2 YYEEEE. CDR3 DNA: TGTGCCAGCAGCCTGACCGGGACCTCCCCCTACGAGCAGTACTTC. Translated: CASSLTGTSPYEQYF.

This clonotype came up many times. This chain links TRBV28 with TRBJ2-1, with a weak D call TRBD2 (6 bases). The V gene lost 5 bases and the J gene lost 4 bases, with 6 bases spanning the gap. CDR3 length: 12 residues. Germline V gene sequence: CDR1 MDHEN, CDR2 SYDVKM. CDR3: CASSREYNEQFF. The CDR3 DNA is TGTGCCAGCAGTCGGGAGTACAATGAGCAGTTCTTC.

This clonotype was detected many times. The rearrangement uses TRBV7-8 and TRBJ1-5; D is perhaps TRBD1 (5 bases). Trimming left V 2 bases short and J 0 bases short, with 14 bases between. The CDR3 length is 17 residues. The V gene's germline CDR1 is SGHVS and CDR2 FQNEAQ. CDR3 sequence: CASSLPTEGDSNQPQHF. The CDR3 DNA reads TGTGCCAGCAGCTTACCGACGGAAGGGGATAGCAATCAGCCCCAGCATTTT.

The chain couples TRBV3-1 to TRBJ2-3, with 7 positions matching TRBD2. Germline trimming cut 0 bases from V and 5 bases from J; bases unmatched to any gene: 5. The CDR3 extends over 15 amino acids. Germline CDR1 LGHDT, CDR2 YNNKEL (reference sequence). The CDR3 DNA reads TGTGCCAGCAGCCAAGACCGGGGAGGGCAAGATACGCAGTATTTT. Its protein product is CASSQDRGGQDTQYF.

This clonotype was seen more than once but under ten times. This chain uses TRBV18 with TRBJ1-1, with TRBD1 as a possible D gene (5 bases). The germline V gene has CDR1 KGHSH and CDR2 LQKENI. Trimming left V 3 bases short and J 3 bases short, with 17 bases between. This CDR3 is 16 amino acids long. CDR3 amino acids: CASSPGTDRLDTEAFF. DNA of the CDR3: TGTGCCAGCTCACCCGGGACGGATAGGCTGGACACTGAAGCTTTCTTT.

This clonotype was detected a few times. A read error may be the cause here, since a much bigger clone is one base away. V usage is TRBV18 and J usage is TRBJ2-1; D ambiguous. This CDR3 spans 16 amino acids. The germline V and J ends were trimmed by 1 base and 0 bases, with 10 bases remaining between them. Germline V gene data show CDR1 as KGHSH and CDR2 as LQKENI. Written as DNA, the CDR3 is TGTGCCAGCTCACCACGTCTGGAAATCTCCTACAATGAGCAGTTCTTC. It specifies CASSPRLEISYNEQFF.